This T cell receptor beta chain was sequenced during a study of post-analysis software for immune sequencing data (dated by TCRdb to between 2014 and 2017). Turning to the overall study: Recorded disease courses included relapsing-remitting, secondary progressive and progressive-relapsing multiple sclerosis, with some patients lacking subtype annotation. A subset of samples was prepared in parallel using single-end sample barcoding, then pooled and co-amplified after Illumina adapter ligation. The patient repertoires were set against around eleven previously published healthy control repertoires from donors whose ages ranged from roughly 6 to 26 years.

The CDR3 goes from the cysteine to the phenylalanine over 16 residues. Only the CDR3 DNA stays, 48 bases, in frame from base 1. The germline V gene provides CDR1 SGHTA and CDR2 FQGNSA. After removal of 6 bases from V and 2 bases from J, the junction retains 9 bases not matched to a gene. TCR beta repertoires were profiled from peripheral blood of approximately 13 young patients with multiple sclerosis to demonstrate the VDJtools post-analysis software. The multiple sclerosis patients were children and adolescents between about 6 and 15 years of age. The library was made by PCR. The instrument given in TCRdb is Illumina HiSeq 2500. To reduce PCR and sequencing biases, unique molecular identifiers were built into the TCR beta cDNA libraries. Some 500,000 cDNA molecules were obtained per 1 to 10 million input T cells, so each molecule approximated one T cell. The patient libraries were prepared and sequenced with the same protocol used for the earlier healthy control dataset. Samples belonging to the same batch were prepared together, multiplexed and sequenced on a shared HiSeq lane. On the study's bioinformatics: MIGEC handled the raw barcoded reads, throwing out single-read molecular identifier groups before consensus assembly and CDR3 extraction. VDJtools was used for post-analysis of the clonotype tables, with diversity normalized by down-sampling every dataset to the smallest sample size. Repertoire overlap clustering matched CDR3 amino acid but not nucleotide sequences to correct batch-related cross-sample contamination. TCRdb passed the public sequencing reads through fastp at Q25 and MiXCR, retaining productive beta sequences. All rows with the same CDR3 protein become a single entry with the most common DNA and genes. The V and J calls and clone size come from TCRdb's table, not from the authors' own analysis. The sample records roughly 600,000 distinct CDR3 sequences, around 40% of which are singletons. The ten largest clones represent roughly 1.7% of the sample.

Paper-wide results and their limitations: Direct clustering with F measure revealed strong co-clustering of samples prepared in the same batch, which led to a batch-effect correction. A handful of TRBV segments, including TRBV5-6, TRBV5-1 and TRBV20-1, were significantly more frequent in patients than controls. The multiple sclerosis patient group was slightly younger than the control group. Significantly lower normalized Chao1 diversity was found in multiple sclerosis patients than in controls, suggesting substantial peripheral T-cell clonal expansion.

This clonotype was observed a few times. The antigen this receptor binds is unknown. No base quality values were provided; no much bigger clone lies one nucleotide off. The chain is encoded by TRBV7-2 joined to TRBJ2-5, with TRBD2 identical over 10 junction bases. This sequence originates from a girl aged 10-17 years with multiple sclerosis. Input material: blood. The nucleotide sequence reads TGTGCCAGCAGTTCCAGCGGGGGGGCCCCGCAAGAGACCCAGTACTTC. Translated, it reads CASSSSGGAPQETQYF.